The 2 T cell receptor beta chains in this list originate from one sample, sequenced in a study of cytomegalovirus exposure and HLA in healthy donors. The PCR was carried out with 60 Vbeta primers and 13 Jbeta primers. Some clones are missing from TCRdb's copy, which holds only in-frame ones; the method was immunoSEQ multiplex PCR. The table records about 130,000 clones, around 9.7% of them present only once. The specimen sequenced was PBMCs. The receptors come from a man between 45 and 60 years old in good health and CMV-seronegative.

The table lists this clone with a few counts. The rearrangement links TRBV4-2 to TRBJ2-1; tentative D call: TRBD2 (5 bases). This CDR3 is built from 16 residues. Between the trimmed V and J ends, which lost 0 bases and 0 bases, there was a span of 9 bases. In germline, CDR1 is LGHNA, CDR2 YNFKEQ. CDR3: CASSQETGSSYNEQFF. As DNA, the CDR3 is TGTGCCAGCAGCCAAGAAACGGGGAGCTCCTACAATGAGCAGTTCTTC.

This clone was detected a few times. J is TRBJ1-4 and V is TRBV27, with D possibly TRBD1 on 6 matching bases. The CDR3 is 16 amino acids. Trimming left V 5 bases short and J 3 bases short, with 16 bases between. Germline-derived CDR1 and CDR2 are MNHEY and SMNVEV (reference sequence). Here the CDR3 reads CASSDRTGPSNEKLFF. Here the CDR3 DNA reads TGTGCCAGCAGTGACCGTACAGGGCCTTCTAATGAAAAACTGTTTTTT. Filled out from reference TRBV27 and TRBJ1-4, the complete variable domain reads EAQVTQNPRYLITVTGKKLTVTCSQNMNHEYMSWYRQDPGLGLRQIYYSMNVEVTDKGDVPEGYKVSRKEKRNFPLILESPSPNQTSLYFCASSDRTGPSNEKLFFGSGTQLSVL.